The 27 T cell receptor beta chains presented below share a single source sample, sequenced in a study of T cell repertoires in cytomegalovirus infection. TCRdb ran MiXCR on the reads and lists one entry per CDR3 protein. This table has about 310,000 distinct CDR3 sequences, around 25% appearing once. Their recognized antigens are unknown. The source material was cultured PBMCs, sampled from culture after CMV antigen stimulation. The receptors stem from a human donor in good health (CMV status not recorded). Some clones in this sample may be carry-over from other donors' samples.

V is TRBV12-5 and J is TRBJ2-3; D ambiguous. The CDR3 runs to 14 residues. Trimming left V 1 base short and J 1 base short, with 6 bases between. CDR1 and CDR2 (germline): LGHNT, FRNRAP. As DNA, the CDR3 is TGTGCTAGTGGTTTGGGACGGGGCACAGATACGCAGTATTTT. Its protein is CASGLGRGTDTQYF.

This chain uses TRBV28 with TRBJ1-4, with a possible D match to TRBD1 (6 bases). Trimming removed 5 bases from V and 8 bases from J, with 15 bases in between. Germline values: CDR1 MDHEN, CDR2 SYDVKM. This CDR3 has 14 amino acids. CDR3 in amino acids: CASSVAGEAEKLFF. The CDR3 DNA is TGTGCCAGCAGTGTGGCAGGGGAAGCGGAAAAACTGTTTTTT.

This clonotype was counted at least ten times. The chain is built from TRBV27 and TRBJ2-6, with a possible D match to TRBD1 (5 bases). Trimming left V 7 bases short and J 3 bases short, with 7 bases between. CDR3 length: 13 residues. CDR1 and CDR2 (germline): MNHEY, SMNVEV (reference sequence). The CDR3 here is CASKGNGANVLTF. CDR3 in DNA: TGTGCCAGCAAGGGGAATGGGGCCAACGTCCTGACTTTC.

This clonotype was counted a few times. The chain combines TRBV12-3 or TRBV12-4 with TRBJ2-1; tentatively, D is TRBD2 (6 bases). The CDR3 totals 11 residues. Trimming pared 6 bases from V and 8 bases from J, leaving 8 bases between. The CDR3 DNA sequence: TGTGCCAGCAGCCGGGACTATGAGCAGTTCTTC. This sequence encodes CASSRDYEQFF.

This clonotype was counted ten times or more. The CDR3: CASGLVRDLYNEQFF. The CDR3 DNA reads as TGTGCTAGTGGTTTGGTACGGGACTTATACAATGAGCAGTTCTTC. This sequence joins TRBV12-5 and TRBJ2-1, with D perhaps TRBD2 (6 bases). This CDR3 has 15 amino acids. V was pared by 0 bases and J by 4 bases, with 10 bases between. Germline-derived CDR1 and CDR2 are LGHNT and FRNRAP.

The chain is built from TRBV6-2 or TRBV6-3 and TRBJ2-2, with D perhaps matching TRBD2 (5 bases). Trimming removed 5 bases from V and 4 bases from J, with 11 bases in between. The germline V gene encodes CDR1 MNHEY and CDR2 SVGEGT. This CDR3 comprises 14 residues. CDR3 nucleotide sequence: TGTGCCAGCAGTCAAAGGACTTTCACCGGGGAGCTGTTTTTT. This gives the protein CASSQRTFTGELFF.

This clonotype was counted ten times or more. This chain connects TRBV7-2 to TRBJ2-7; TRBD2 agrees at 13 bases. V was clipped by 5 bases and J by 4 bases; unmatched bases: 11. CDR3 size: 17 residues. Germline values: CDR1 SGHTA, CDR2 FQGNSA. CDR3 coding DNA: TGTGCCAGCAGCCCACCAAAACTAGCGGGAGGGCCATACGAGCAGTACTTC. As protein: CASSPPKLAGGPYEQYF.

This clonotype was observed a few times. The chain joins TRBV6-6 to TRBJ2-2; D tentatively fits TRBD1 or TRBD2 (5 bases each). Trimming took 2 bases from V and 2 from J, leaving 9 bases between them. There are 15 residues in the CDR3. Germline V gives CDR1 MNHNY, CDR2 SVGAGI (reference sequence). This CDR3 is CASSYGTGNTGELFF. The CDR3 DNA follows: TGTGCCAGCAGTTACGGGACGGGAAACACCGGGGAGCTGTTTTTT.

V usage is TRBV30 and J usage is TRBJ1-1; possibly TRBD1 for D (5 bases). Trimming removed 2 bases from V and 4 bases from J, with 11 bases in between. This CDR3 contains 13 residues. Germline values: CDR1 GTSNPN, CDR2 SVGIG (reference sequence). CDR3 sequence: CAWSQGFATEAFF. The CDR3 DNA follows: TGTGCCTGGAGTCAGGGATTTGCCACTGAAGCTTTCTTT.

This clonotype appeared many times. The CDR3 loop reads CASSSRTSGSTDTQYF. Written as DNA, the CDR3 is TGTGCCAGCAGCTCCCGGACTAGCGGGAGCACAGATACGCAGTATTTT. The chain uses TRBV7-2 and TRBJ2-3; 11 bases are shared with TRBD2. The V and J ends lost 4 bases and 0 bases, in that order; junction bases with no gene match: 3. Per the germline V gene, CDR1 is SGHTA and CDR2 is FQGNSA. The CDR3 has 16 amino acids.

This clonotype was detected ten times or more. The V and J genes are TRBV6-1 and TRBJ2-3, with 8 bases lining up with TRBD2. The CDR3 consists of 17 residues. J was trimmed by 2 bases and V by 5 bases; bases with no gene match: 12. CDR1 MNHNS and CDR2 SASEGT come from the germline V gene. The DNA of the CDR3 is TGTGCCAGCAGTCGAACTCTTGGCGGGGGGCTCACAGATACGCAGTATTTT. Amino acids: CASSRTLGGGLTDTQYF.

This clonotype was seen many times. In DNA form, the CDR3 reads TGTGCCAGCAGCTTAGGCGGGAGGGCCCCTGAGCAGTTCTTC. Protein product: CASSLGGRAPEQFF. The chain recombines TRBV7-9 with TRBJ2-1; 9 bases map to TRBD2. With V trimmed by 1 base and J by 9 bases, 4 bases remained unmatched. CDR1 SEHNR and CDR2 FQNEAQ come from the germline V gene (reference sequence). There are 14 residues in the CDR3.

The chain joins TRBV3-1 to TRBJ2-2; 15 nucleotides align to TRBD2. CDR3 length: 16 amino acids. Germline values: CDR1 LGHDT, CDR2 YNNKEL (reference sequence). V trimming: 4 bases; J trimming: 6 bases; junction bases outside the gene matches: 3. CDR3 bases: TGTGCCAGCAGCCCCGGACTAGCGGGAGGGCCCGGGGAGCTGTTTTTT. This sequence encodes CASSPGLAGGPGELFF.

In its sample, this clonotype was seen once. This chain connects TRBV6-8 to TRBJ1-4, with a weak D call TRBD1 (5 bases). Deletions cut 6 bases from V and 8 bases from J, with 13 bases between. CDR3 length: 13 amino acids. Germline assignment: CDR1 MNHGY and CDR2 SAAAGT. The CDR3 bases are TGTGCCAGCAGCCGGGGCGGGGGGGAAAAACTGTTTTTT. Translated: CASSRGGGEKLFF.

This sequence joins TRBV24-1 and TRBJ2-1, with 7 bases lining up with TRBD2. Trimming cost V 3 bases and J 8 bases; bases outside gene matches: 9. Germline values: CDR1 KGHDR, CDR2 SFDVKD. This CDR3 has 15 residues. The CDR3 sequence: CATSDRTRGSDEQFF. The CDR3 DNA reads as TGTGCCACCAGTGATCGGACTAGAGGGTCGGATGAGCAGTTCTTC.

The chain links TRBV28 to TRBJ1-3, with D possibly TRBD1 on 6 matching bases. Between the trimmed V and J ends, which lost 3 bases and 7 bases, there was a span of 16 bases. CDR3 size: 15 residues. Germline V gene sequence: CDR1 MDHEN, CDR2 SYDVKM. CDR3 region: CASSFTTGRGNTIYF. In nucleotides, the CDR3 is TGTGCCAGCAGTTTCACGACAGGAAGAGGGAACACCATATATTTT. Full variable domain (missing parts from reference TRBV28 and TRBJ1-3): DVKVTQSSRYLVKRTGEKVFLECVQDMDHENMFWYRQDPGLGLRLIYFSYDVKMKEKGDIPEGYSVSREKKERFSLILESASTNQTSMYLCASSFTTGRGNTIYFGEGSWLTVV.

The chain is built from TRBV4-3 and TRBJ1-3; D perhaps matches TRBD1 (6 bases). In germline, CDR1 is LGHNA, CDR2 YSLEER. CDR3 length equals 17 residues. The ends were cut back, 0 bases at V and 1 base at J, with 13 bases in the middle. Here the CDR3 reads CASSQESAGASGNTIYF. As DNA, the CDR3 is TGCGCCAGCAGCCAAGAATCCGCGGGGGCTTCTGGAAACACCATATATTTT.

This clonotype was detected many times. The chain employs TRBV7-9 and TRBJ1-1; no firm D call. Per germline, CDR1 SEHNR and CDR2 FQNEAQ (reference sequence). V dropped 2 bases and J dropped 1 base, with 5 bases sitting between them. This CDR3 region has 13 residues. The CDR3 sequence is CASSLMWNTEAFF. CDR3 sequence (DNA): TGTGCCAGCAGCTTAATGTGGAACACTGAAGCTTTCTTT.

This clonotype has only a few counts. V and J are TRBV19 and TRBJ2-1; 11 nucleotides align to TRBD2. The CDR3 loop spans 15 amino acids. V trimming: 4 bases; J trimming: 8 bases; junction bases outside the gene matches: 7. In germline, CDR1 is LNHDA, CDR2 SQIVND (reference sequence). The CDR3 is CASSTVAGGLYEQFF. The CDR3 DNA follows: TGTGCCAGTAGTACAGTAGCGGGAGGGCTGTATGAGCAGTTCTTC.

The chain links TRBV27 to TRBJ2-1, with 11 bases matching TRBD2. The CDR3 loop spans 14 amino acids. V dropped 5 bases and J dropped 15; count of bases not matched to a gene: 12. Germline V gene sequence: CDR1 MNHEY, CDR2 SMNVEV (reference sequence). CDR3 sequence: CASSPTSGSSVRFF. The DNA for the CDR3 is TGTGCCAGCAGTCCCACTAGCGGGAGCTCGGTTCGGTTCTTC.

The chain carries TRBV10-3 and TRBJ2-7; 11 nucleotides line up with TRBD1. V was clipped by 3 bases and J by 3 bases; unmatched bases: 7. The germline CDR1 and CDR2 sequences are ENHRY and SYGVKD. This CDR3 is 16 amino acids long. The CDR3 sequence is CAISDPGGTGGYEQYF. In nucleotides, the CDR3 is TGTGCCATCAGTGATCCCGGCGGGACAGGGGGCTACGAGCAGTACTTC.

The table lists this clonotype with a few counts. Relative to the germline gene, one junction end is altered; a read error may explain this. This chain connects TRBV5-3 to TRBJ1-4, with 10 bases matching TRBD1. TRBV5-3 belongs to the ORF category, with a function that is uncertain. The CDR3 consists of 15 residues. The CDR3 here is CASSLEGQGNEKLFF. The CDR3 nucleotides read TGTGCCAGCAGCTTGGAGGGACAGGGGAATGAAAAACTGTTTTTT.

This clonotype turned up a few times. The chain carries TRBV5-1 and TRBJ2-1, with D uncertain. Germline-derived CDR1 and CDR2 are SGHRS and YFSETQ. V lost 5 bases and J lost 5, with 11 bases in between. The CDR3 spans 13 residues. CDR3 DNA: TGCGCCAGCAGGCAGGTTGTGGACAATGAGCAGTTCTTC. It codes for CASRQVVDNEQFF.

The table lists this clonotype with a few counts. In nucleotides, the CDR3 is TGTGCCATCAGCCGACAGGGGTACGAGCAGTACGTC. It translates to CAISRQGYEQYV. V is TRBV10-3 and J is TRBJ2-7, with 8 bases identical to TRBD1. The length of the CDR3 is 12 residues. Germline V CDR1 and CDR2: ENHRY, SYGVKD. J lost 4 bases, V lost 6 bases, and 2 bases had no gene match.

The J gene is TRBJ1-5, the V gene TRBV27; the D gene is possibly TRBD1 (5 bases). Germline V gene data show CDR1 as MNHEY and CDR2 as SMNVEV (reference sequence). The CDR3 runs 14 residues. V was clipped by 4 bases and J by 2 bases, with 9 bases between them. This chain's CDR3 is CASSSRGGNQPQHF. The CDR3 region has the DNA TGTGCCAGCAGTTCGAGGGGAGGCAATCAGCCCCAGCATTTT.

In this sample, this clonotype turned up a few times. This chain uses TRBV19 with TRBJ1-6, with no clear D. Trimming removed 6 bases at V and 0 bases at J, with 15 bases between. Germline V gene data show CDR1 as LNHDA and CDR2 as SQIVND (reference sequence). The length of the CDR3 is 17 residues. CDR3 nucleotides: TGTGCCAGTAGCCCAACCGTCGGGAGCTCCTATAATTCACCCCTCCACTTT. It codes for CASSPTVGSSYNSPLHF.

The CDR3 protein is CASSFRQGVNTEAFF. The CDR3 nucleotides are TGTGCCAGCAGCTTTCGACAGGGGGTGAACACTGAAGCTTTCTTT. The chain combines TRBV7-9 with TRBJ1-1; TRBD1 aligns across 9 bases. Germline CDR1 and CDR2: SEHNR and FQNEAQ (reference sequence). V dropped 3 bases and J dropped 0; count of bases not matched to a gene: 2. The CDR3 has 15 residues.